The rows below give T cell receptor beta chains drawn from one sample of a study of CD8 T cells in Susac syndrome. TCRdb fed the immunoSEQ multiplex PCR reads into MiXCR, producing one record per CDR3 protein. The sample includes 150,000 to 200,000 distinct CDR3 sequences, roughly 93% of them seen just once. Sequencing was done on a sample of CD4+ T cells from PBMCs. The source of these receptors is a human donor in good health. Both conserved end residues are part of each CDR3. Each record gives: V gene, clone size, J gene, D gene, CDR3 protein, CDR3 DNA. The D gene is left open where the match is weak. Rows may omit the clone size; those that give it use once, few, many or a size class.

TRBV20-1	once	TRBJ1-5	NA	CSASALGGVDQPQHF	TGCAGTGCTAGCGCCTTGGGGGGGGTTGATCAGCCCCAGCATTTT
TRBV5-6	NA	TRBJ2-3	TRBD1	CASSSWGQGGTDTQYF	TGTGCCAGCAGCTCCTGGGGCCAGGGGGGCACAGATACGCAGTATTTT
TRBV7-2	NA	TRBJ2-7	TRBD2	CASSSGLAVGEQYF	TGTGCCAGCAGCTCGGGACTAGCGGTGGGCGAGCAGTACTTC
TRBV4-2	NA	TRBJ1-2	NA	CASSQASTGQDGYTF	TGTGCCAGCAGCCAAGCCTCTACAGGGCAGGATGGCTACACCTTC
TRBV10-1	NA	TRBJ1-5	NA	CTSPRNQPQHF	TGCACCAGCCCCCGTAATCAGCCCCAGCATTTT
TRBV29-1	NA	TRBJ2-2	NA	CSVRAATNTGELFF	TGCAGCGTTCGGGCAGCCACGAACACCGGGGAGCTGTTTTTT
TRBV27	NA	TRBJ1-2	NA	CASSPGQERGYTF	TGTGCCAGCAGCCCGGGGCAGGAGCGTGGCTACACCTTC
TRBV29-1	NA	TRBJ1-3	NA	CSVVERGSGNTIYF	TGCAGCGTCGTTGAGCGGGGATCTGGAAACACCATATATTTT
TRBV14	NA	TRBJ2-1	NA	CASSSDPVGEQFF	TGTGCCAGCAGCTCCGATCCGGTCGGGGAGCAGTTCTTC
TRBV2	NA	TRBJ1-2	NA	CASSDRSRGYGYTF	TGTGCCAGCAGTGACAGGAGCCGCGGCTATGGCTACACCTTC